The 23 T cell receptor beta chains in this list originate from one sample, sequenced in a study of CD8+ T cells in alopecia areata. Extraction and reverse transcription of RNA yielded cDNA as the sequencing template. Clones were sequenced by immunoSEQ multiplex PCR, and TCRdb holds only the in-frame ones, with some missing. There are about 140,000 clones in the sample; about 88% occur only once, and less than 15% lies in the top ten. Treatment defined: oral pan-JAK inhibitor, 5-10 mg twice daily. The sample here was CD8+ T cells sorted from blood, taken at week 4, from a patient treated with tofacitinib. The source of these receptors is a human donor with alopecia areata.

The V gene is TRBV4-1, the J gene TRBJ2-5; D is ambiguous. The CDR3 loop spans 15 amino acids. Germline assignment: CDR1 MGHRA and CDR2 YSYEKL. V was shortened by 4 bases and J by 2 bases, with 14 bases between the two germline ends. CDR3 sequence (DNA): TGCGCCAGCAGCCCGGCCGCCCGGAGTCAAGAGACCCAGTACTTC. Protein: CASSPAARSQETQYF.

The CDR3 region is CASSLATEAKNIQYF. As DNA, the CDR3 is TGTGCCAGCAGTTTGGCGACAGAAGCCAAAAACATTCAGTACTTC. J is TRBJ2-4 and V is TRBV27; a possible D gene is TRBD1 (5 bases). Germline assignment: CDR1 MNHEY and CDR2 SMNVEV (reference sequence). Trimming took off 3 bases at V and 0 bases at J, with 9 bases between the two ends. There are 15 residues in the CDR3.

The CDR3 coding sequence is TGTGCCAGCAGCGCAGAGGCGGGAGTTGCTACAGATACGCAGTATTTT. Protein sequence: CASSAEAGVATDTQYF. The chain recombines TRBV7-6 with TRBJ2-3, with 7 bases matching TRBD2. CDR3 length: 16 residues. With V trimmed by 5 bases and J by 3 bases, 11 bases remained unmatched. Per the germline V gene, CDR1 is SGHVS and CDR2 is FNYEAQ.

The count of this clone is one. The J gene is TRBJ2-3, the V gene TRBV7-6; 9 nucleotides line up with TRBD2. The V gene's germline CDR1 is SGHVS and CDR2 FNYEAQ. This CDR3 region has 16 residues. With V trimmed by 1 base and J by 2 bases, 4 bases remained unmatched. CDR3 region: CASSLGSGGPTDTQYF. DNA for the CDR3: TGTGCCAGCAGCTTAGGGAGCGGGGGGCCCACAGATACGCAGTATTTT.

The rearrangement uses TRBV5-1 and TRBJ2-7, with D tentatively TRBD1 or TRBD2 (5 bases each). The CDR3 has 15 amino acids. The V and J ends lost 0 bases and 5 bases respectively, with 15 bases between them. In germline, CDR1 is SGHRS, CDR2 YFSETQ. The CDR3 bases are TGCGCCAGCAGCTTGGCTAGTATGTGGGGGAACGAGCAGTACTTC. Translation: CASSLASMWGNEQYF.

CDR3 DNA: TGCAGCGTTGATGACGGGGGCTACGAGCAGTACTTC. Translated, it gives CSVDDGGYEQYF. The V gene is TRBV29-1, the J gene TRBJ2-7; a possible D gene is TRBD2 (6 bases). The CDR3 totals 12 residues. The germline gives CDR1 SQVTM, CDR2 ANQGSEA. V gave up 3 bases and J gave up 3 bases, with 9 bases separating them.

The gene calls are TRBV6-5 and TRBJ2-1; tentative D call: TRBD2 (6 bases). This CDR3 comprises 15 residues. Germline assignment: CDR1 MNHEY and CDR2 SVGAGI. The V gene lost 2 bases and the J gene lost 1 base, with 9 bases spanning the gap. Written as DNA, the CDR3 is TGTGCCAGCAGTTACGAGCGGGCGTCCTACAATGAGCAGTTCTTC. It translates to CASSYERASYNEQFF.

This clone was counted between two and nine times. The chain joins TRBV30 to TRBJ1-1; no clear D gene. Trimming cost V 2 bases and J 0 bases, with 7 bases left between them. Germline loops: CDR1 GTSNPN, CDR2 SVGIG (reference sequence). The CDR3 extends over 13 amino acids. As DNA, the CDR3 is TGTGCCTGGAGTTGGCAAGTGAACACTGAAGCTTTCTTT. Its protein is CAWSWQVNTEAFF.

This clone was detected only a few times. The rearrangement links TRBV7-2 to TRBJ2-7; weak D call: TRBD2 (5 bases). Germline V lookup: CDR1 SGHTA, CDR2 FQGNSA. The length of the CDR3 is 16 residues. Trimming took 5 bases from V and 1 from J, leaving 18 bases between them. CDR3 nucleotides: TGTGCCAGCAGCCGACCCCTCGAGGGTTCGTCCTACGAGCAGTACTTC. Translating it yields CASSRPLEGSSYEQYF.

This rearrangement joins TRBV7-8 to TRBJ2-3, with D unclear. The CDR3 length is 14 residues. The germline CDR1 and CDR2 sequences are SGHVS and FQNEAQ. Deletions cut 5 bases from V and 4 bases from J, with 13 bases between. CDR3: CASSPAWLADTQYF. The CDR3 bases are TGTGCCAGCAGCCCTGCATGGCTAGCAGATACGCAGTATTTT.

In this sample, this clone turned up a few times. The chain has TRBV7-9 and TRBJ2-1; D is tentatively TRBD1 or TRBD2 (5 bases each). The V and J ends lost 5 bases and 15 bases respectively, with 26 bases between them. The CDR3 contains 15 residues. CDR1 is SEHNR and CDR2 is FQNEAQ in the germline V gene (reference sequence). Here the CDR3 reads CASSPRTMGPEASFF. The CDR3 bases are TGTGCCAGCAGCCCCCGAACGATGGGACCCGAGGCATCGTTCTTC.

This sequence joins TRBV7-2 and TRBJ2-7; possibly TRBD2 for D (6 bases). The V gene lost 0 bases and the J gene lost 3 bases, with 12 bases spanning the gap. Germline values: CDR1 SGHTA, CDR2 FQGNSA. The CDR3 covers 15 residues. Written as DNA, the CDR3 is TGTGCCAGCAGCTTAGCGCGGGGTACCCACTACGAGCAGTACTTC. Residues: CASSLARGTHYEQYF.

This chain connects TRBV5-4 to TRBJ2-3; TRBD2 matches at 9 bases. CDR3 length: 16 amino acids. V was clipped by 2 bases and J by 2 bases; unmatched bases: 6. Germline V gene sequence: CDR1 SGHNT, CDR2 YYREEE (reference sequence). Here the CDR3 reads CASSLLAGVNTDTQYF. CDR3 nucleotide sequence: TGTGCCAGCAGCTTATTAGCGGGGGTGAACACAGATACGCAGTATTTT.

The CDR3 bases are TGTGCCAGCAGTGAATGGTTTTCGGGATCGGATTCCTACGAGCAGTACTTC. Translation: CASSEWFSGSDSYEQYF. This chain joins TRBV25-1 and TRBJ2-7; possible D gene TRBD2, 5 bases. Trimming removed 1 base at V and 1 base at J, with 17 bases between. This CDR3 has 17 residues. Germline assignment: CDR1 MGHDK and CDR2 SYGVNS.

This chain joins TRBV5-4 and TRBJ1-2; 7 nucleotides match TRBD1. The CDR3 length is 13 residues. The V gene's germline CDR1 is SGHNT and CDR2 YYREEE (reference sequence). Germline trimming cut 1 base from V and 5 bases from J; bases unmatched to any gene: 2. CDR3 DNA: TGTGCCAGCAGCTTGACAGGGGAATATGGCTACACCTTC. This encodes CASSLTGEYGYTF.

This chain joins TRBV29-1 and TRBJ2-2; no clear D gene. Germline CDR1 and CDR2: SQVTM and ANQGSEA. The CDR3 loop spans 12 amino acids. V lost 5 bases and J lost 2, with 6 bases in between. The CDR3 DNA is TGCAGCGTTCCACACAACACCGGGGAGCTGTTTTTT. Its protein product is CSVPHNTGELFF.

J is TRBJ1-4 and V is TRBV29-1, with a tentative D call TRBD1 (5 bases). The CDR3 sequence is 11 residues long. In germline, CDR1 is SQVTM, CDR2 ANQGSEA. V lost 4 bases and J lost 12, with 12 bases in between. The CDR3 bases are TGCAGCGTTGTGACAAGGGGCGAACTGTTTTTT. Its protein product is CSVVTRGELFF.

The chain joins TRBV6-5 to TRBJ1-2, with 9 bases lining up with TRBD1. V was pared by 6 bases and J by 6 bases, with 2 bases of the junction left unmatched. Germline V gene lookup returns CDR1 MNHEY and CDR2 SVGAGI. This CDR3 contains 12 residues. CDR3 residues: CASSWTGDGYTF. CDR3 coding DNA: TGTGCCAGCAGCTGGACAGGGGATGGCTACACCTTC.

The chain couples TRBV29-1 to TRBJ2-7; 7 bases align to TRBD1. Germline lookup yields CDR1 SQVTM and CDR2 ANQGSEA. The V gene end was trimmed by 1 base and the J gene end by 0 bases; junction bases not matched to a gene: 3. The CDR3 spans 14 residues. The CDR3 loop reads CSVEVRDSSYEQYF. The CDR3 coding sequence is TGCAGCGTTGAAGTCCGGGACAGCTCCTACGAGCAGTACTTC.

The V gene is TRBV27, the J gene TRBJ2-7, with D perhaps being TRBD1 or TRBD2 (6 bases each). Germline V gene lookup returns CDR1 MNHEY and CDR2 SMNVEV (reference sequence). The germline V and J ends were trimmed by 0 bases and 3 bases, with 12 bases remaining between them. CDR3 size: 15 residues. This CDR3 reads CASSLSWGAVYEQYF. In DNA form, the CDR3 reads TGTGCCAGCAGTTTATCTTGGGGGGCCGTCTACGAGCAGTACTTC.

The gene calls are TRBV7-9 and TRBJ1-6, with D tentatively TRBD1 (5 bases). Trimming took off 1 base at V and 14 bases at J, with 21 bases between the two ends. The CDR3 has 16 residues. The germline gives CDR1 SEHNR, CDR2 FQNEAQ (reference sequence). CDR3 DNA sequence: TGTGCCAGCAGCTTAGACGGGGCAGTAGGATTTCCCACCCTCCACTTT. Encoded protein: CASSLDGAVGFPTLHF.

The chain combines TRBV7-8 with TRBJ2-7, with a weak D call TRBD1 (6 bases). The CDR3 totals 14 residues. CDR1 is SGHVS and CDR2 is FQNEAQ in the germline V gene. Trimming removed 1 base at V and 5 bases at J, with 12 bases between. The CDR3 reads CASSLVGQSNEQYF. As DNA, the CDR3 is TGTGCCAGCAGCTTAGTCGGACAGAGCAACGAGCAGTACTTC.

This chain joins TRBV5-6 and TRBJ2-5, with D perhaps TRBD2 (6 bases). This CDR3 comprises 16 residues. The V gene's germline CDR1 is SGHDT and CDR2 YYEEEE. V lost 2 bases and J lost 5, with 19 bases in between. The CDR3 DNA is TGTGCCAGCAGCTTACCGGGGAGGATAATGTGGGAGACCCAGTACTTC. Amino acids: CASSLPGRIMWETQYF.